This T cell receptor (beta chain) derives from a study of T cell repertoires in cytomegalovirus infection (dated by TCRdb to the late 2010s). Some background on the complete study: Recently identified HLA-C-restricted CMV epitopes, whose presentation resists viral immunomodulation, were targeted by peptide stimulations together with well-studied HLA-B-restricted epitopes. Donor HLA type was relevant to the analysis, because carriage of CMV infection together with the matching HLA type was indicated by public TCR beta signatures.

Per the publication, the treatment or condition label means: in vitro stimulation with specific CMV peptide epitopes to enrich CMV-specific T cells. TCRdb names Illumina HiSeq 1500 as the instrument used. TCRdb took the public reads, trimmed them with fastp at Q25, ran MiXCR for clone calling and kept in-frame beta chains. Under each unique CDR3 protein, matching rows form one entry showing the most common genes and DNA. The sample table records fewer than 1,000,000 distinct CDR3 sequences; around 30% of these occur just once. 11% to 15% of the sample is taken by the ten largest. This clonotype was picked up many times. This receptor's antigen is unknown. No quality values exist for individual bases; no much larger clone is one base distant. In the germline V gene, CDR1 corresponds to SGHVS and CDR2 to FQNEAQ. The CDR3 measures 14 amino acids from cysteine to phenylalanine. Only CDR3 DNA is held: 42 bases, read in frame from base 1. V is clipped by 2 bases and J by 2 bases, and the sequence between their germline boundaries is 9 bases long.

The investigation overall reported the following: The ex vivo response was dominated by HLA-C-restricted CMV-specific TCR beta clonotypes, which also provided the single most frequent clonotype in two of eight donors. In both this cohort and an independent roughly 400-donor cohort, the cumulative frequency of public TCR beta family members distinguished carriers of CMV infection plus the relevant HLA type.

This receptor was taken from a human donor in good health (CMV status not recorded). Some clones in this sample may be carry-over from other donors' samples. The V gene is TRBV7-8 and the J gene is TRBJ1-1; the D gene is unclear. The sample in question was cultured CD8+ T cells from PBMCs, obtained from culture after CMV antigen stimulation. For the CDR3, the sequence is CASSLTRYNTEAFF. In nucleotides, the sequence is TGTGCCAGCAGCTTAACGCGTTACAACACTGAAGCTTTCTTT.